Below, one T cell receptor (beta chain) is given with its context. Its antigen is not identified. Sequencing used immunoSEQ multiplex PCR; TCRdb keeps in-frame clones, though not all of them. The sample has about 180,000 clones; 70% to 90% are singletons. This specimen belongs to a study of Ad26.COV2.S vaccination and SARS-CoV-2 variants. Study-wide findings and caveats: Whether participants received vaccine or placebo, their non-spike TCR breadth was similar. Measures of TCR breadth and depth may have fallen short of total T cell responses. Recipients given vaccine exceeded placebo recipients in spike-specific TCR breadth.

V was pared by 5 bases and J by 6 bases, with 8 bases of the junction left unmatched. The CDR3 is made up of 15 amino acids. CDR1 and CDR2 (germline): MNHNY, SVGAGI (reference sequence). This material consisted of peripheral blood, taken after recovery from COVID-19. The V and J genes are TRBV6-6 and TRBJ1-1; the match to TRBD1 covers 11 bases. The TCR originated in a human donor who had recovered from COVID-19. CDR3 loop: CASSPPGQGASEAFF. The CDR3 DNA sequence: TGTGCCAGCAGTCCACCCGGACAGGGGGCATCTGAAGCTTTCTTT.